This T cell receptor (beta chain) was observed in a study of STAT3 mutations in large granular lymphocyte leukemia. General study points: Every T-LGLL patient had at least one immunodominant TCRbeta clonotype. Samples missed the first appearance of the clone.

CDR1 and CDR2 (germline): SGHKS, YYEKEE (reference sequence). This CDR3 contains 16 residues. TCRbeta libraries averaged around 42,000 productive templates per sample. The protocol was immunoSEQ multiplex PCR, while the TCRdb copy is restricted to in-frame clones and leaves out a portion. The data show 30,000 to 35,000 clones, about 74% seen once. Notes on this clone: Antigen specificity is unknown. The germline gene is not matched at one end of the junction; a read error may be the cause.

The sample was peripheral blood mononuclear cells. The receptor was isolated from a woman aged 45-65 years with T-cell large granular lymphocyte leukemia. Some clones in this sample may be carry-over from other donors' samples. The rearrangement uses TRBV5-5 and TRBJ1-1, with TRBD1 matching over 9 bases. CDR3 region: CASSTGQGWLKTEAFF. Here the CDR3 DNA reads TGTGCCAGCAGCACCGGACAGGGGTGGTTGAAGACTGAAGCTTTCTTT.